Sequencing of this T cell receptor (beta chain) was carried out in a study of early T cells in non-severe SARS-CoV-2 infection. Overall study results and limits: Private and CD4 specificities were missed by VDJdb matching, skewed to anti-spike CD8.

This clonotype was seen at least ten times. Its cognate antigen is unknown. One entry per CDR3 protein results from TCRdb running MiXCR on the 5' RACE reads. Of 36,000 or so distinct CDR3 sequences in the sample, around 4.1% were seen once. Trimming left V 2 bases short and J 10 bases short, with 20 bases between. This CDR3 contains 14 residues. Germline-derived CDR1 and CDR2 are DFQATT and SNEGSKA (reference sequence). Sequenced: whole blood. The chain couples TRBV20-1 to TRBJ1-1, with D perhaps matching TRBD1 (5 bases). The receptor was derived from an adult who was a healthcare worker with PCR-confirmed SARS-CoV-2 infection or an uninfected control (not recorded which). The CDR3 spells CSARSGREVEGAFF. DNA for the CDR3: TGCAGTGCTAGATCCGGCAGGGAGGTGGAGGGAGCTTTCTTT.